The 27 T cell receptor beta chains presented below share a single source sample, sequenced in a study of T cell responses to AZD1222 COVID-19 vaccine. The method was immunoSEQ multiplex PCR; TCRdb's version includes in-frame clones alone and lacks a portion of them. The data show 150,000 to 200,000 clones, more than 85% seen once. The specimen was peripheral blood, collected 28 days after the second AZD1222 dose. These TCRs come from an adult who received the AZD1222 COVID-19 vaccine.

The chain carries TRBV5-8 and TRBJ2-7; D gene uncertain. Germline V CDR1 and CDR2: SGHTS, YDEGEE. There are 14 residues in the CDR3. V was cut by 1 base and J by 4 bases, with 12 bases left in between. The CDR3 DNA reads TGTGCCAGCAGCTTGTACCAGCGTGGTTACGAGCAGTACTTC. It is translated as CASSLYQRGYEQYF. The entire variable domain, with the rest obtained from reference TRBV5-8 and TRBJ2-7, is as follows: EAGVTQSPTHLIKTRGQQATLRCSPISGHTSVYWYQQALGLGLQFLLWYDEGEERNRGNFPPRFSGRQFPNYSSELNVNALELEDSALYLCASSLYQRGYEQYFGPGTRLTVT.

This sequence joins TRBV6-2 or TRBV6-3 and TRBJ2-1; 9 bases align to TRBD2. The CDR3 runs 18 residues. Germline-derived CDR1 and CDR2 are MNHEY and SVGEGT. Unmatched junction bases numbered 16, after V lost 7 bases and J lost 3 bases. The CDR3 DNA is TGTGCCAGCACCCCACTGGCCCAGCGGGGGGCTTTCTACAATGAGCAGTTCTTC. Translated, it gives CASTPLAQRGAFYNEQFF.

The chain links TRBV6-2 or TRBV6-3 to TRBJ1-3; TRBD1 matches at 7 bases. There are 15 residues in the CDR3. V shed 5 bases, J shed 0 bases, and the junction held 4 bases outside the gene matches. Per the germline V gene, CDR1 is MNHEY and CDR2 is SVGEGT. The CDR3 region has the DNA TGTGCCAGCAGTGGGGGACAGAGCTCTGGAAACACCATATATTTT. Protein product: CASSGGQSSGNTIYF.

V usage is TRBV25-1 and J usage is TRBJ1-3; no clear D. The germline V gene has CDR1 MGHDK and CDR2 SYGVNS. Deletions cut 3 bases from V and 1 base from J, with 7 bases between. This CDR3 spans 14 amino acids. DNA of the CDR3: TGTGCCAGCAGTGAGTTGGGATCTGGAAACACCATATATTTT. Its translation: CASSELGSGNTIYF.

The rearrangement links TRBV5-1 to TRBJ1-4; D remains ambiguous. V was clipped by 3 bases and J by 6 bases, with 6 bases between them. This CDR3 is 12 amino acids long. From germline, CDR1 is SGHRS and CDR2 YFSETQ. CDR3 coding DNA: TGCGCCAGCAGCTCCGAAGATGAAAAACTGTTTTTT. Protein: CASSSEDEKLFF.

V gene TRBV27 combines with J gene TRBJ1-5, with TRBD1 matching over 8 bases. The CDR3 contains 15 residues. The ends lost 4 bases at V and 5 bases at J; junction bases unmatched: 7. In germline, CDR1 is MNHEY, CDR2 SMNVEV (reference sequence). The CDR3 bases are TGTGCCAGCAGTTATGCAGGGGGCGAAGATCAGCCCCAGCATTTT. Residues: CASSYAGGEDQPQHF.

The rearrangement links TRBV11-3 to TRBJ2-1, with 7 bases matching TRBD1. Germline V gene sequence: CDR1 SGHNT, CDR2 YENEEA. CDR3 length: 16 amino acids. The V segment lost 3 bases and the J segment 3 bases; nucleotides outside the gene matches: 8. CDR3 residues: CASSFSGQTLYNEQFF. The CDR3 bases are TGTGCCAGCAGCTTCTCGGGACAGACACTCTACAATGAGCAGTTCTTC. Supplemented by reference TRBV11-3 and TRBJ2-1, the full variable domain reads EAGVVQSPRYKIIEKKQPVAFWCNPISGHNTLYWYLQNLGQGPELLIRYENEEAVDDSQLPKDRFSAERLKGVDSTLKIQPAELGDSAVYLCASSFSGQTLYNEQFFGPGTRLTVL.

The chain uses TRBV27 and TRBJ1-2, with D possibly TRBD1 on 6 matching bases. Trimming took off 2 bases at V and 8 bases at J, with 12 bases between the two ends. Germline-derived CDR1 and CDR2 are MNHEY and SMNVEV (reference sequence). The CDR3 runs 13 residues. CDR3 in DNA: TGTGCCAGCAGTTTAGGGGGGACACGGGGCTACACCTTC. Protein product: CASSLGGTRGYTF.

Only one count was recorded for this clone. The V gene is TRBV29-1, the J gene TRBJ1-1; the D is unclear. There are 13 residues in the CDR3. CDR1 SQVTM and CDR2 ANQGSEA come from the germline V gene. The V gene lost 4 bases and the J gene lost 3 bases, with 12 bases spanning the gap. CDR3 loop: CSVGGGEYTEAFF. The CDR3 DNA sequence: TGCAGCGTTGGTGGAGGAGAGTACACTGAAGCTTTCTTT. The complete variable domain, with remaining parts taken from reference TRBV29-1 and TRBJ1-1, reads SAVISQKPSRDICQRGTSLTIQCQVDSQVTMMFWYRQQPGQSLTLIATANQGSEATYESGFVIDKFPISRPNLTFSTLTVSNMSPEDSSIYLCSVGGGEYTEAFFGQGTRLTVV.

The chain joins TRBV3-1 (or the pseudogene TRBV3-2) to TRBJ1-5; D is ambiguous. The CDR3 contains 14 residues. The V gene's germline CDR1 is LGHDT and CDR2 YNNKEL (reference sequence). The V end was cut by 5 bases, the J end by 3 bases, with 11 bases between. The CDR3: CASSSQDSNQPQHF. The CDR3, as DNA: TGTGCCAGCAGCTCCCAGGACTCCAATCAGCCCCAGCATTTT.

The rearrangement links TRBV19 to TRBJ1-5, with 8 bases identical to TRBD1. The V segment lost 3 bases and the J segment 2 bases; nucleotides outside the gene matches: 3. Germline CDR1 LNHDA, CDR2 SQIVND (reference sequence). The CDR3 runs 15 residues. In DNA, the CDR3 is TGTGCCAGTAGTATCGGACAGGGTGGCAATCAGCCCCAGCATTTT. Its translation is CASSIGQGGNQPQHF.

V and J are TRBV10-2 and TRBJ2-7; D is undetermined. The CDR3 contains 15 residues. Trimming removed 5 bases at V and 0 bases at J, with 14 bases between. Per germline, CDR1 WSHSY and CDR2 SAAADI. The chain's CDR3 is CASSIIQTASYEQYF. CDR3 nucleotide sequence: TGCGCCAGCAGTATCATCCAAACAGCCTCCTACGAGCAGTACTTC.

A few counts support this clone. V and J are TRBV19 and TRBJ1-5; D is perhaps TRBD1 (6 bases). V lost 6 bases and J lost 0, with 15 bases in between. This CDR3 has 16 residues. Germline CDR1 reads LNHDA; CDR2 reads SQIVND (reference sequence). CDR3: CASSTTGTYSNQPQHF. In DNA, the CDR3 is TGTGCCAGTAGCACCACCGGGACATATAGCAATCAGCCCCAGCATTTT.

V gene TRBV13 combines with J gene TRBJ2-3; 9 bases fit TRBD1. There are 16 residues in the CDR3. Germline V gives CDR1 PRHDT, CDR2 FYEKMQ (reference sequence). The ends lost 6 bases at V and 2 bases at J; junction bases unmatched: 9. CDR3 region: CASSYSGTGTTDTQYF. The CDR3 DNA follows: TGTGCCAGCAGTTACTCCGGGACAGGGACCACAGATACGCAGTATTTT.

CDR3 loop: CSVAPGTANTGELFF. The CDR3 bases are TGCAGCGTTGCGCCGGGGACAGCGAACACCGGGGAGCTGTTTTTT. This chain connects TRBV29-1 to TRBJ2-2; 7 bases are a match to TRBD1. CDR3 size: 15 residues. Germline assignment: CDR1 SQVTM and CDR2 ANQGSEA. J lost 0 bases, V lost 4 bases, and 5 bases had no gene match.

This clone was observed once. This chain connects TRBV7-6 to TRBJ1-1, with D perhaps matching TRBD1 (6 bases). The CDR3 extends over 15 amino acids. Germline CDR1 SGHVS, CDR2 FNYEAQ. V was shortened by 0 bases and J by 4 bases, with 12 bases between the two germline ends. The CDR3 DNA reads as TGTGCCAGCAGCTTAGCTGGGGGGCAGGGCACTGAAGCTTTCTTT. Translating gives CASSLAGGQGTEAFF.

This chain joins TRBV5-5 and TRBJ2-7; the D gene is possibly TRBD2 (5 bases). The CDR3 length is 11 residues. CDR1 and CDR2 from the germline V gene are SGHKS and YYEKEE (reference sequence). Trimming stripped 3 bases from V and 5 bases from J, with 6 bases between. CDR3 nucleotides: TGTGCCAGCAGCTACGGGGACGAGCAGTACTTC. It specifies CASSYGDEQYF.

The chain combines TRBV5-1 with TRBJ1-1, with TRBD1 identical over 7 bases. Germline CDR1 and CDR2: SGHRS and YFSETQ. This CDR3 has 15 amino acids. Trimming at V came to 0 bases and at J to 0 bases, leaving 2 bases not matched to a gene. This CDR3 is CASSLAQGVNTEAFF. The CDR3 DNA is TGCGCCAGCAGCTTGGCCCAGGGGGTGAACACTGAAGCTTTCTTT.

The CDR3 region has the DNA TGTGCCAGCAGCGTAGGGGGCGTGGCATCCTCATATGGCTACACCTTC. It is translated as CASSVGGVASSYGYTF. The rearrangement links TRBV7-2 to TRBJ1-2; 7 bases match TRBD1. With V trimmed by 5 bases and J by 5 bases, 14 bases remained unmatched. Per germline, CDR1 SGHTA and CDR2 FQGNSA. The CDR3 is 16 amino acids.

The rearrangement links TRBV14 to TRBJ1-1; no reliable D call. Germline CDR1 reads SGHDN; CDR2 reads FVKESK. V lost 0 bases and J lost 1, with 12 bases in between. CDR3 length: 16 amino acids. In DNA, the CDR3 is TGTGCCAGCAGCCAAGATCAGGCCGGACCGAACACTGAAGCTTTCTTT. This gives the protein CASSQDQAGPNTEAFF.

A word on this clone: The junction departs from the called germline gene at one end, perhaps through a read error. The chain recombines TRBV5-6 with TRBJ2-7; D possibly corresponds to TRBD2 (6 bases). The CDR3 totals 11 residues. Germline loops: CDR1 SGHDT, CDR2 YYEEEE. The CDR3 DNA sequence: TGTGCCAGCAGCTTATTAGCGGATTGGGGCTTC. It encodes CASSLLADWGF.

This clone appeared a single time. The V and J genes are TRBV7-9 and TRBJ1-3; TRBD1 matches at 8 bases. Germline CDR1 SEHNR, CDR2 FQNEAQ (reference sequence). The CDR3 runs 15 residues. V trimming: 5 bases; J trimming: 0 bases; junction bases outside the gene matches: 3. CDR3 coding DNA: TGTGCCAGCAGCCCGGGACAGGTCTCTGGAAACACCATATATTTT. Protein: CASSPGQVSGNTIYF.

V gene TRBV11-2 combines with J gene TRBJ1-5; D is possibly TRBD1 (5 bases). V shed 3 bases and J shed 6 bases, with 9 bases lying between them. CDR1 and CDR2 from the germline V gene are SGHAT and FQNNGV. The length of the CDR3 is 13 residues. The DNA of the CDR3 is TGTGCCAGCAGCTTTCAGGGAAGTCAGCCCCAGCATTTT. The encoded protein is CASSFQGSQPQHF. Combining the CDR3 with reference TRBV11-2 and TRBJ1-5 gives the whole variable domain EAGVAQSPRYKIIEKRQSVAFWCNPISGHATLYWYQQILGQGPKLLIQFQNNGVVDDSQLPKDRFSAERLKGVDSTLKIQPAKLEDSAVYLCASSFQGSQPQHFGDGTRLSIL.

The chain has TRBV6-2 or TRBV6-3 and TRBJ2-3; no firm D call. The V gene lost 6 bases and the J gene lost 5 bases, with 6 bases spanning the gap. Per germline, CDR1 MNHEY and CDR2 SVGEGT. CDR3 length: 11 amino acids. CDR3 in DNA: TGTGCCAGCAGCATGGGAGATACGCAGTATTTT. Residues: CASSMGDTQYF.

This chain joins TRBV19 and TRBJ2-5; D gene ambiguous. CDR3 length: 13 amino acids. Germline V gene data show CDR1 as LNHDA and CDR2 as SQIVND (reference sequence). The V end lost 4 bases, the J end lost 4 bases, and 10 bases lay between the germline ends. CDR3 in DNA: TGTGCCAGTAGTACCCATCCCGGAGAGACCCAGTACTTC. Its protein product is CASSTHPGETQYF.

J is TRBJ1-1 and V is TRBV18, with a tentative D call TRBD1 (5 bases). The CDR3 is 13 amino acids. V was shortened by 2 bases and J by 4 bases, with 8 bases between the two germline ends. CDR1 is KGHSH and CDR2 is LQKENI in the germline V gene. The CDR3 nucleotides read TGTGCCAGCTCACCAGGAAGGGGCACTGAAGCTTTCTTT. It encodes CASSPGRGTEAFF.

This rearrangement joins TRBV12-3 or TRBV12-4 to TRBJ2-7; TRBD2 matches at 11 bases. Germline trimming cut 7 bases from V and 6 bases from J; bases unmatched to any gene: 5. CDR3 length: 13 residues. For the CDR3, the DNA is TGTGCCAGCACACTAGCGGGAGTTGGCGAGCAGTACTTC. Translation gives CASTLAGVGEQYF.